This T cell receptor (beta chain) was identified in a study of blood T cell repertoires in COVID-19. The wider study: The samples span acute and convalescent COVID-19 from the United States, Italy and Spain. Sources were T cells, B-cell-depleted T cells, or PBMCs; the material itself was cDNA or gDNA.

The assay was immunoSEQ multiplex PCR, and TCRdb's table has in-frame clones only and misses some. The top ten clones hold approximately 2.4% of a sample with about 390,000 clones, around 87% of them seen once. Trimming removed 7 bases at V and 3 bases at J, with 13 bases between. In germline, CDR1 is SNHLY, CDR2 FYNNEI. The CDR3 loop spans 14 amino acids. Patients at the Seattle site were enrolled during active infection and followed longitudinally. The specimen was peripheral blood. The V and J genes are TRBV2 and TRBJ2-1; possible D gene TRBD2, 6 bases. This TCR was sampled from a woman aged 60 to 75 with COVID-19, enrolled during active disease. CDR3 coding DNA: TGTGCCAGCACTATGGGGGGATACTACAATGAGCAGTTCTTC. It encodes CASTMGGYYNEQFF.